The clone carrying this T cell receptor (beta chain) is medium-sized within its sample. The antigen is not known. Germline-derived CDR1 and CDR2 are SGHDN and FVKESK. The CDR3 loop spans 16 amino acids. Trimming stripped 2 bases from V and 4 bases from J, with 17 bases between. An equimolar mix of two oligonucleotides served as the beta constant-region primer for TRBC1 and TRBC2. The ligated cDNA underwent four PCR rounds using SP2 and nested alpha and beta constant-region primers. TCRdb ran MiXCR on the UMI-ligation and nested PCR reads and lists one entry per CDR3 protein. Among some 31,000 distinct CDR3 sequences listed, approximately 18% were seen once. The data are from a study of naive and memory T cell subsets. Study-wide points: Expression changes during T cell differentiation may affect RNA-based TCR counts. Over 95% of naive TCR sequences appeared only once, unlike memory subsets.

The receptor was isolated from a human donor in good health. The sample comprised effector memory CD4+ T cells from blood. Sample subset: effector memory, CD45RA- CD27-. The rearrangement joins TRBV14 to TRBJ1-1; D gene uncertain. The CDR3 bases are TGTGCCAGCAGCCAATCTCTCGGGATTGGTGGCACTGAAGCTTTCTTT. Its protein product is CASSQSLGIGGTEAFF.